This entry features one T cell receptor (beta chain) sequence. The data were taken from a study of blood T cell repertoires in COVID-19. This table comes from immunoSEQ multiplex PCR, and its TCRdb copy is limited to in-frame clones, with some not included. The table lists some 300,000 clones, about 91% of them singletons. This TCR came from a young woman who had recovered from COVID-19. Material for sequencing was peripheral blood.

CDR3 protein: CASSLTGDKSNSPLHF. CDR3 in DNA: TGTGCCAGCAGCTTGACAGGGGATAAATCGAATTCACCCCTCCACTTT. V usage is TRBV7-3 and J usage is TRBJ1-6; 8 nucleotides align to TRBD1. This CDR3 region has 16 residues. The V gene's germline CDR1 is SGHTA and CDR2 FQGTGA. V dropped 3 bases and J dropped 7; count of bases not matched to a gene: 8.